One and the same sample provided the 17 T cell receptor beta chains below, sequenced in a study of CD4 T cells in relation to SARS-CoV-2 and coronaviruses. The antigens of these receptors remain unknown. Clones were read by immunoSEQ multiplex PCR, and TCRdb kept only the in-frame ones, dropping some. The data show about 21,000 clones, with 76% seen just once and about 18% held by the top ten. Unexposed donor CD4+ T cells date from 2011-2018, before the COVID-19 pandemic. After about 10 days of culture, CD4+ T cells were isolated. Specimen: CD4+ T cells from PBMCs, cultured in vitro. These receptors all stem from a human donor in good health.

This sequence joins TRBV2 and TRBJ2-6; D is ambiguous. Deletions cut 6 bases from V and 0 bases from J, with 9 bases between. The CDR3 is made up of 15 amino acids. CDR1 and CDR2 (germline): SNHLY, FYNNEI. The DNA for the CDR3 is TGTGCCAGCAGGAAGTGGGGCTCTGGGGCCAACGTCCTGACTTTC. Translated: CASRKWGSGANVLTF.

This rearrangement joins TRBV19 to TRBJ2-5; D unresolved. Germline V lookup: CDR1 LNHDA, CDR2 SQIVND (reference sequence). Trimming left V 4 bases short and J 1 base short, with 7 bases between. The CDR3 consists of 13 residues. For the CDR3, the DNA is TGTGCCAGTAGTAGTGGGCTCCAAGAGACCCAGTACTTC. Translating it yields CASSSGLQETQYF.

The rearrangement joins TRBV19 to TRBJ2-5, with 12 bases aligning to TRBD2. The J segment lost 5 bases and the V segment lost 6 bases, leaving 4 bases of the junction unmatched. There are 14 residues in the CDR3. The germline V gene encodes CDR1 LNHDA and CDR2 SQIVND (reference sequence). The CDR3 region is CASRTSGSLETQYF. The CDR3 coding sequence is TGTGCCAGTAGGACTAGCGGGAGTTTGGAGACCCAGTACTTC.

The rearrangement joins TRBV7-2 to TRBJ2-1; TRBD2 is a possible D gene (6 bases). Between the trimmed V and J ends, which lost 5 bases and 1 base, there was a span of 9 bases. Per the germline V gene, CDR1 is SGHTA and CDR2 is FQGNSA. The CDR3 sequence is 14 residues long. CDR3 residues: CASSAGSSYNEQFF. In nucleotides, the CDR3 is TGTGCCAGCAGCGCCGGGAGTTCCTACAATGAGCAGTTCTTC.

This chain joins TRBV5-6 and TRBJ2-7, with TRBD2 matching over 12 bases. Germline V CDR1 and CDR2: SGHDT, YYEEEE. The ends lost 7 bases at V and 4 bases at J; junction bases unmatched: 9. The CDR3 contains 15 residues. For the CDR3, the DNA is TGTGCCAGCGGCAGCCGGACTAGCGGGACTTACGAGCAGTACTTC. This encodes CASGSRTSGTYEQYF.

The table lists this clone with a few counts. The chain uses TRBV9 and TRBJ2-7; D unresolved. The CDR3 runs 14 residues. The germline V gene encodes CDR1 SGDLS and CDR2 YYNGEE. V lost 0 bases and J 0 bases, leaving 7 bases between the germline ends. The CDR3 DNA is TGTGCCAGCAGCGTAGGGCGGATCTCCTACGAGCAGTACTTC. Translating gives CASSVGRISYEQYF.

The chain recombines TRBV18 with TRBJ2-7, with D hard to call. The CDR3 is 14 residues long. Germline V lookup: CDR1 KGHSH, CDR2 LQKENI. V was shortened by 5 bases and J by 6 bases, with 17 bases between the two germline ends. The CDR3 DNA is TGTGCCAGCTCAAGCGCCGGCCTTGGGTCCGAGCAGTACTTC. Amino acids: CASSSAGLGSEQYF.

The chain joins TRBV4-1 to TRBJ2-1, with D perhaps matching TRBD2 (6 bases). Trimming stripped 5 bases from V and 5 bases from J, with 19 bases between. CDR1 is MGHRA, CDR2 YSYEKL, per germline. The CDR3 consists of 16 residues. The CDR3, as DNA: TGCGCCAGCAGCTTTACACTTGAGGGAGGTCACAATGAGCAGTTCTTC. Its translation: CASSFTLEGGHNEQFF.

The V call is TRBV19, the J call TRBJ1-5, with D perhaps TRBD1 (6 bases). The CDR3 has 17 amino acids. Trimming shortened V by 5 bases and J by 2 bases, and 19 bases separated the two germline ends. Germline-derived CDR1 and CDR2 are LNHDA and SQIVND (reference sequence). The CDR3 region is CASSESGDRRGNQPQHF. The CDR3 coding sequence is TGTGCCAGTAGTGAGTCAGGGGATAGGAGGGGCAATCAGCCCCAGCATTTT. Variable domain in full (rest from reference TRBV19 and TRBJ1-5): DGGITQSPKYLFRKEGQNVTLSCEQNLNHDAMYWYRQDPGQGLRLIYYSQIVNDFQKGDIAEGYSVSREKKESFPLTVTSAQKNPTAFYLCASSESGDRRGNQPQHFGDGTRLSIL.

The V gene is TRBV30, the J gene TRBJ2-7, with 7 positions matching TRBD1. CDR3 length equals 13 residues. V was clipped by 6 bases and J by 0 bases; unmatched bases: 5. CDR1 is GTSNPN and CDR2 is SVGIG in the germline V gene (reference sequence). The CDR3 loop reads CACPGQSSYEQYF. CDR3 bases: TGTGCCTGCCCGGGACAGAGCTCCTACGAGCAGTACTTC.

V usage is TRBV6-6 and J usage is TRBJ2-1; D is perhaps TRBD1 (6 bases). The CDR3 extends over 13 amino acids. V gave up 8 bases and J gave up 4 bases, with 12 bases separating them. CDR1 is MNHNY and CDR2 is SVGAGI in the germline V gene (reference sequence). The CDR3 region is CASGSRGYNEQFF. CDR3 nucleotides: TGTGCCAGCGGCTCTAGGGGGTACAATGAGCAGTTCTTC.

V and J are TRBV11-3 and TRBJ2-7; D is perhaps TRBD1 (5 bases). The germline V gene has CDR1 SGHNT and CDR2 YENEEA. With 1 base removed from V and 6 bases from J, the gap between germline ends came to 10 bases. The length of the CDR3 is 13 residues. The CDR3, as DNA: TGTGCCAGCAGCTTAGTTCCAGGGTCCGAGCAGTACTTC. Its protein is CASSLVPGSEQYF.

In this sample, this clone turned up once. This chain connects TRBV5-1 to TRBJ2-2, with 8 bases identical to TRBD2. Germline CDR1 reads SGHRS; CDR2 reads YFSETQ. J was trimmed by 0 bases and V by 4 bases; bases with no gene match: 2. The CDR3 loop spans 15 amino acids. CDR3 protein: CASSAGLANTGELFF. Written as DNA, the CDR3 is TGCGCCAGCAGCGCGGGACTAGCGAACACCGGGGAGCTGTTTTTT.

This clone was detected once. The chain links TRBV5-1 to TRBJ2-7; D not resolved. The V gene's germline CDR1 is SGHRS and CDR2 YFSETQ. With 1 base removed from V and 5 bases from J, the gap between germline ends came to 13 bases. CDR3 length: 14 amino acids. The CDR3 DNA reads TGCGCCAGCAGCTTGTCCGCGACGGTCAACGAGCAGTACTTC. Its protein is CASSLSATVNEQYF.

This clone was detected once. The V call is TRBV7-3, the J call TRBJ2-7; a weak D match, TRBD2 (6 bases). Germline CDR1 reads SGHTA; CDR2 reads FQGTGA. The CDR3 contains 15 residues. Between the trimmed V and J ends, which lost 1 base and 2 bases, there was a span of 12 bases. CDR3 coding DNA: TGTGCCAGCAGCTTAAACGGGGGAGCTGCCTACGAGCAGTACTTC. Encoded protein: CASSLNGGAAYEQYF. Combining the CDR3 with reference TRBV7-3 and TRBJ2-7 gives the whole variable domain GAGVSQTPSNKVTEKGKYVELRCDPISGHTALYWYRQSLGQGPEFLIYFQGTGAADDSGLPNDRFFAVRPEGSVSTLKIQRTERGDSAVYLCASSLNGGAAYEQYFGPGTRLTVT.

This clone was seen just once. V gene TRBV6-5 combines with J gene TRBJ1-2; the match to TRBD1 covers 7 bases. Germline V gene lookup returns CDR1 MNHEY and CDR2 SVGAGI. The CDR3 contains 14 residues. V dropped 5 bases and J dropped 4; count of bases not matched to a gene: 7. The DNA of the CDR3 is TGTGCCAGCAGTCCTCGGGACAGCTCCTATGGCTACACCTTC. This gives the protein CASSPRDSSYGYTF.

This chain links TRBV15 with TRBJ2-7, with D possibly matching TRBD2 (5 bases). Germline assignment: CDR1 LNHNV and CDR2 YYDKDF (reference sequence). CDR3 length: 14 residues. Trimming took 0 bases from V and 4 from J, leaving 10 bases between them. The CDR3 DNA is TGTGCCACCAGCAGAGATCGACGGGATTACGAGCAGTACTTC. Protein product: CATSRDRRDYEQYF.